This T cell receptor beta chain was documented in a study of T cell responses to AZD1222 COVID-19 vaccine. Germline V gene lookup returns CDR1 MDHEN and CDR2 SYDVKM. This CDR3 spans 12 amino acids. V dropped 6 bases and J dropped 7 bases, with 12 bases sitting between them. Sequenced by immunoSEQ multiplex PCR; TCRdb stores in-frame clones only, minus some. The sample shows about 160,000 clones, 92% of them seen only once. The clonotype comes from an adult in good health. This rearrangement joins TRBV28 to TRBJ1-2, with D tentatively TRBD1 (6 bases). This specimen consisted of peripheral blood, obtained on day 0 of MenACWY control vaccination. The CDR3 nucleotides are TGTGCCAGCAGCCGGGGGGCGGGTGGCTACACCTTC. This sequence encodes CASSRGAGGYTF.